This T cell receptor (beta chain) was observed in a study of neurological immune-mediated disorders. TCRdb ran MiXCR on the 5' RACE reads and lists one entry per CDR3 protein. The repertoire holds tens of thousands of distinct CDR3 sequences, roughly a tenth seen once, with about 9.6% in the top ten. The time point: longitudinal time-point 1 (baseline). The study built unsorted libraries from 2 million PBMCs kept at -80 C. Looked up from germline, CDR1 is SEHNR and CDR2 is FQNEAQ (reference sequence). This CDR3 has 12 residues. V was trimmed by 5 bases and J by 4 bases, leaving 7 bases between them. In its sample, this clonotype was seen a few times.

The chain couples TRBV7-9 to TRBJ2-3; D ambiguous. Sequencing used PBMCs. The receptor was isolated from a man under 40 in good health. The CDR3 sequence is CASSRTADTQYF. CDR3 DNA sequence: TGTGCCAGCAGCCGAACCGCAGATACGCAGTATTTT. The whole variable domain, filled in from reference TRBV7-9 and TRBJ2-3, reads DTGVSQNPRHKITKRGQNVTFRCDPISEHNRLYWYRQTLGQGPEFLTYFQNEAQLEKSRLLSDRFSAERPKGSFSTLEIQRTEQGDSAMYLCASSRTADTQYFGPGTRLTVL.